This T cell receptor (beta chain) was identified in a study of beta chain features in type 1 diabetes. The study's findings and limits: PCR might show a preference for shorter templates, equally across patients and controls. Shortening of TCRB CDR3s, moderate but significant, appeared in all four CD4+ subsets of Type 1 diabetes patients. Any HLA effect on TCRB rearrangement was left unresolved by small sub-analyses. VDJ junctions from type 1 diabetes patients carried fewer insertions and larger deletions.

The V and J ends lost 0 bases and 7 bases respectively, with 10 bases between them. The germline V gene encodes CDR1 LGHNA and CDR2 YSLEER. CDR3 length: 14 amino acids. This clone was found a few times. The antigen is unknown. Reverse transcription of all isolated RNA meant that expressed TCRB transcripts were sequenced. Generated by immunoSEQ multiplex PCR, the TCRdb table keeps only in-frame clones and is missing some. The table lists 810,000 or so clones, around a sixth of them singletons. This TCR derives from a woman under 30 in good health. V usage is TRBV4-3 and J usage is TRBJ2-1, with unresolved D. Sequencing used naive CD4+ T cells from blood. The CDR3, as DNA: TGCGCCAGCAGCCAAGATTTCGCTTCTAATGAGCAGTTCTTC. Translation: CASSQDFASNEQFF.